The sample holds a few counts of the clone carrying this T cell receptor beta chain. What it recognizes is unknown. At one end the junction does not follow the germline gene, possibly because of a read error. The record originates from a study of regulatory T cells in long-lasting Graves disease. The sample's time point: persistent/refractory GD, antithyroid drugs over 5 years with positive TRAb. Making the TCR library involved RNA that had been extracted from PBMCs. The patient group derived from an endocrinology department in Xi'an, China. Findings of the study overall: Lower TCR diversity characterized persistent Graves' patients relative to newly diagnosed patients. Persistent disease showed a preference for TRBV28, TRBJ1-2 and TRBJ2-5.

Germline CDR1 SNHLY, CDR2 FYNNEI. The CDR3 runs to 14 residues. Researchers made TCR beta libraries by using iRepertoire HTBI primers and running Arm-PCR on CDR3 regions. Original processing methods: The samples yielded about 63 TRBV and roughly 13 TRBJ segments. TCRdb re-called the multiplex PCR reads through MiXCR, storing one row per CDR3 protein. The V and J calls were not made by the authors but by TCRdb's processing. The sample includes under 500,000 distinct CDR3 sequences, roughly 20% of them seen just once. The material was peripheral blood mononuclear cells (PBMCs), obtained when the disease was refractory, from a patient treated with antithyroid drugs. The rearrangement links TRBV2 to TRBJ2-4, with 9 bases aligning to TRBD1. The sequence was obtained from a female donor with Graves disease. The CDR3 DNA reads as TGTGCCAGCAGTGCCGGGACAGGGTTAAACATTCAGCACTTC. Its translation: CASSAGTGLNIQHF.